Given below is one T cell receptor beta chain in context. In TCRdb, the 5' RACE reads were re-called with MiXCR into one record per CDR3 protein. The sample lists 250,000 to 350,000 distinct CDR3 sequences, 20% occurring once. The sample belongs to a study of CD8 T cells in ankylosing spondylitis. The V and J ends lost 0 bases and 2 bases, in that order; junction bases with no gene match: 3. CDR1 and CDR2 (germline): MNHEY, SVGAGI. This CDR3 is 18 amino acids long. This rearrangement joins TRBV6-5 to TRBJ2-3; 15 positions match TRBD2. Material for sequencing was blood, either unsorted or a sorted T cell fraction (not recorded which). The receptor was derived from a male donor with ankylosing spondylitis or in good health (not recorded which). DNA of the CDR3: TGTGCCAGCAGTTACTCCGGGACTAGCGGGGGGCTCACAGATACGCAGTATTTT. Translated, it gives CASSYSGTSGGLTDTQYF.